This TCR beta chain was sequenced for a study of molecular identifiers for immune sequencing clone quantification. Findings of the study overall: Identical barcode-sharing TCR molecules could lead to underestimated sizes for highly expanded clones.

Germline lookup yields CDR1 DFQATT and CDR2 SNEGSKA (reference sequence). The CDR3 totals 15 residues. The V gene end was trimmed by 3 bases and the J gene end by 3 bases; junction bases not matched to a gene: 11. This clonotype was detected ten times or more. Antigen specificity is unknown. Each CDR3 protein is one row after TCRdb ran MiXCR on the PCR reads. The sample yields about 320,000 distinct CDR3 sequences, roughly 24% seen once. The source of this sequence is a human donor in good health. Some libraries in this study had Jurkat cell RNA spiked in. Sequencing used naive CD8+ T cells from blood, with Jurkat cell RNA spiked in. Subset of the sample: FACS-sorted CD8+CD4-CCR7+CD45RA+ naive T cells. This sequence joins TRBV20-1 and TRBJ2-7; TRBD1 aligns across 7 bases. The CDR3 bases are TGCAGTGCTAGCGCCACGGGACAGAGGGACTACGAGCAGTACTTC. Protein sequence: CSASATGQRDYEQYF.